This T cell receptor (beta chain) was documented in a study of shared clonotypes between healthy human individuals. Study information: Per-donor plates numbered three CD4 naive, three CD4 memory, two CD8 naive and one CD8 memory.

Germline loops: CDR1 MNHEY, CDR2 SVGAGI. CDR3 length equals 15 residues. V lost 3 bases, J lost 7 bases, and 9 bases stayed unmatched. Study-level points and caveats: In contrast to clonotypes shared by all four donors, non-shared clonotypes had lower generation probabilities.

About this clone: Its target is unknown.

Original data processing: Filtering differed for immunoSEQ, which gave only junction sequences without quality scores. The protocol was immunoSEQ multiplex PCR, while the TCRdb copy is restricted to in-frame clones and leaves out a portion. V, J and clone size derive from that table, while D and trimming were established from the DNA sequence. The data hold 2,500,000 or so clones, with 85% to 95% observed a single time. This TCR was recovered from a man aged 18 to 30 in good health. Some clones in this sample may be carry-over from other donors' samples. The chain carries TRBV6-5 and TRBJ1-5; TRBD1 matches 7 bases. Sequences were obtained from naive CD4+ T cells from PBMCs. The subset was: CD45RA+ positively selected. The CDR3 sequence is CASSYRYRGHQPQHF. The CDR3 DNA sequence: TGTGCCAGCAGTTATCGGTACAGGGGACACCAGCCCCAGCATTTT.